Listed here are 13 T cell receptor beta chains from one sample, sequenced in a study of cytomegalovirus exposure and HLA in healthy donors. Primers: 60 Vbeta forward and 13 Jbeta reverse. Clones were sequenced by immunoSEQ multiplex PCR, and TCRdb holds only the in-frame ones, with some missing. Of about 110,000 clones listed, about 80% are singletons. Sequencing input: PBMCs. These receptors were collected from a female donor in good health and CMV-seropositive.

This clone was seen more than once but under ten times. The chain links TRBV25-1 to TRBJ2-7, with 7 bases matching TRBD1. V lost 6 bases and J lost 5; bases outside the gene matches: 7. The germline CDR1 and CDR2 sequences are MGHDK and SYGVNS. The CDR3 covers 13 residues. Written as DNA, the CDR3 is TGTGCCAGCAGATCGACAGGGCCCGACGAGCAGTACTTC. Amino acids: CASRSTGPDEQYF.

CDR3 bases: TGTGCCTGGAGCGGCACCGACTATCAGCCCCAGCATTTT. It specifies CAWSGTDYQPQHF. The chain couples TRBV30 to TRBJ1-5, with unresolved D. Germline CDR1 GTSNPN, CDR2 SVGIG (reference sequence). The CDR3 length is 13 residues. Trimming removed 3 bases from V and 5 bases from J, with 11 bases in between.

The rearrangement joins TRBV30 to TRBJ2-1, with TRBD2 identical over 8 bases. Germline-derived CDR1 and CDR2 are GTSNPN and SVGIG (reference sequence). With 4 bases clipped from V and 3 bases from J, the junction kept 5 bases outside the gene matches. The CDR3 length is 14 residues. The CDR3 DNA follows: TGTGCCTGGAAGGGCGGGGGGATCTACAATGAGCAGTTCTTC. Amino acid sequence: CAWKGGGIYNEQFF. Variable domain in full (rest from reference TRBV30 and TRBJ2-1): SQTIHQWPATLVQPVGSPLSLECTVEGTSNPNLYWYRQAAGRGLQLLFYSVGIGQISSEVPQNLSASRPQDRQFILSSKKLLLSDSGFYLCAWKGGGIYNEQFFGPGTRLTVL.

This chain joins TRBV7-9 and TRBJ1-1; 7 positions match TRBD1. CDR3 length: 15 residues. The V and J ends lost 10 bases and 0 bases, in that order; junction bases with no gene match: 11. Germline V gives CDR1 SEHNR, CDR2 FQNEAQ (reference sequence). In DNA, the CDR3 is TGTGCCACCGAGACAGGGATCAACATGAACACTGAAGCTTTCTTT. Residues: CATETGINMNTEAFF.

The chain recombines TRBV5-1 with TRBJ2-5; 7 bases agree with TRBD1. The V and J ends lost 0 bases and 2 bases, in that order; junction bases with no gene match: 4. The V gene's germline CDR1 is SGHRS and CDR2 YFSETQ. There are 15 residues in the CDR3. The CDR3 is CASSLAYRGQETQYF. The CDR3 coding sequence is TGCGCCAGCAGCTTGGCATACAGGGGTCAAGAGACCCAGTACTTC.

J is TRBJ2-3 and V is TRBV30, with D perhaps matching TRBD2 (5 bases). CDR3 length: 13 residues. The germline V gene has CDR1 GTSNPN and CDR2 SVGIG (reference sequence). Between the trimmed V and J ends, which lost 1 base and 2 bases, there was a span of 7 bases. CDR3 residues: CAWSETNTDTQYF. Written as DNA, the CDR3 is TGTGCCTGGAGTGAGACTAACACAGATACGCAGTATTTT.

The chain is built from TRBV12-5 and TRBJ2-7, with no clear D. Per the germline V gene, CDR1 is LGHNT and CDR2 is FRNRAP. Deletions cut 3 bases from V and 3 bases from J, with 6 bases between. This CDR3 has 12 residues. This chain's CDR3 is CASGLNSYEQYF. CDR3 DNA sequence: TGTGCTAGTGGTTTAAACAGCTACGAGCAGTACTTC. The complete variable domain, with remaining parts taken from reference TRBV12-5 and TRBJ2-7, reads DARVTQTPRHKVTEMGQEVTMRCQPILGHNTVFWYRQTMMQGLELLAYFRNRAPLDDSGMPKDRFSAEMPDATLATLKIQPSEPRDSAVYFCASGLNSYEQYFGPGTRLTVT.

J is TRBJ2-7 and V is TRBV6-5, with a weak D call TRBD2 (6 bases). Germline V gene data show CDR1 as MNHEY and CDR2 as SVGAGI. The CDR3 has 12 residues. Trimming took off 6 bases at V and 9 bases at J, with 15 bases between the two ends. The CDR3 DNA reads TGTGCCAGCAGCCCCGGGGAGGTGGGGCAGTACTTC. It translates to CASSPGEVGQYF.

The chain links TRBV7-8 to TRBJ1-6; no firm D call. Germline-derived CDR1 and CDR2 are SGHVS and FQNEAQ. There are 15 residues in the CDR3. V shed 3 bases and J shed 2 bases, with 8 bases lying between them. CDR3: CASSFRQAYNSPLHF. CDR3 DNA sequence: TGTGCCAGCAGCTTCCGTCAGGCCTATAATTCACCCCTCCACTTT. The full variable domain, its missing parts supplied by reference TRBV7-8 and TRBJ1-6, is GAGVSQSPRYKVAKRGQDVALRCDPISGHVSLFWYQQALGQGPEFLTYFQNEAQLDKSGLPSDRFFAERPEGSVSTLKIQRTQQEDSAVYLCASSFRQAYNSPLHFGNGTRLTVT.

V usage is TRBV29-1 and J usage is TRBJ1-2; D might be TRBD1 (5 bases). Germline CDR1 and CDR2: SQVTM and ANQGSEA. There are 12 residues in the CDR3. The V end was cut by 6 bases, the J end by 4 bases, with 12 bases between. In DNA form, the CDR3 reads TGCAGCGTGCAAACAGGATTCTATGGCTACACCTTC. This translates into CSVQTGFYGYTF.

The gene calls are TRBV7-6 and TRBJ2-1, with 15 positions matching TRBD2. This CDR3 has 16 residues. CDR1 is SGHVS and CDR2 is FNYEAQ in the germline V gene. Trimming took 4 bases from V and 8 from J; bases not matched to a gene: 6. The CDR3 DNA reads as TGTGCCAGCAGCTCGGGACTAGCGGGAGGAAGGGATGAGCAGTTCTTC. It specifies CASSSGLAGGRDEQFF.

The V and J genes are TRBV9 and TRBJ2-1; possibly TRBD1 for D (5 bases). In germline, CDR1 is SGDLS, CDR2 YYNGEE. The CDR3 is 14 amino acids. Trimming shortened V by 2 bases and J by 3 bases, and 9 bases separated the two germline ends. CDR3 region: CASSVQTGYNEQFF. The CDR3 DNA is TGTGCCAGCAGCGTCCAAACAGGCTACAATGAGCAGTTCTTC.

V is TRBV30 and J is TRBJ1-3, with unresolved D. CDR3 length equals 13 residues. CDR1 is GTSNPN and CDR2 is SVGIG in the germline V gene (reference sequence). Trimming pared 5 bases from V and 0 bases from J, leaving 8 bases between. CDR3 sequence: CAWRLRSGNTIYF. CDR3 DNA sequence: TGTGCCTGGCGACTTCGCTCTGGAAACACCATATATTTT.